The rows below give T cell receptor beta chains drawn from one sample of a study of T cells after yellow fever vaccination. TCRdb redid the calling of the 5' RACE reads with MiXCR, one entry per CDR3 protein. The repertoire has about 330,000 distinct CDR3 sequences, around 6.8% of them found once; the top ten carry 18%. Sequencing used PBMCs, obtained approximately 40 days after the first yellow fever vaccination. These receptors all stem from a young man who received the YFV17D yellow fever vaccine. Each CDR3 is given with its conserved first and last residue. The order of the fields is V gene, clone size, CDR3 length, D gene, J gene, CDR3 DNA, CDR3 protein. A D gene is named only where the DNA matches it firmly. Clone sizes are given selectively: once, few, many, or a class where the clone is expanded.

TRBV5-1,few,16,TRBD2,TRBJ2-5,TGCGCCAGCAGCTTGAGAGTAGCGGGGGCCGGAGAGACCCAGTACTTC,CASSLRVAGAGETQYF
TRBV12-3/TRBV12-4,.,14,.,TRBJ2-2,TGTGCCAGCAGTTACGGATGGAACACCGGGGAGCTGTTTTTT,CASSYGWNTGELFF
TRBV7-9,few,15,TRBD1,TRBJ1-5,TGTGCCAGCAGTTCCGGGACAGGGGACTATCAGCCCCAGCATTTT,CASSSGTGDYQPQHF
TRBV20-1,few,12,.,TRBJ2-3,TGCAGTGCCAGCGTCCCCGGGGATACGCAGTATTTT,CSASVPGDTQYF
TRBV10-3,.,14,.,TRBJ1-1,TGTGCCATCAGTGCCTACCGGATGGGCACTGAAGCTTTCTTT,CAISAYRMGTEAFF
TRBV24-1,few,15,.,TRBJ1-1,TGTGCCACCAGTGATTTAGCCAGGAAGAACACTGAAGCTTTCTTT,CATSDLARKNTEAFF
TRBV5-5,many,14,TRBD1,TRBJ2-2,TGTGCCAGCATAGGACAGGGTGGCACCGGGGAGCTGTTTTTT,CASIGQGGTGELFF
TRBV7-9,few,15,.,TRBJ2-6,TGTGCCAGCCTAAAGCCGGGGAGGGGGGCCAACGTCCTGACTTTC,CASLKPGRGANVLTF
TRBV7-2,few,14,.,TRBJ1-1,TGTGCCAGCAGCTCCCGGGATCCGAACACTGAAGCTTTCTTT,CASSSRDPNTEAFF
TRBV6-6,many,12,.,TRBJ2-2,TGTGCCAGCAGCAACGTCTTCGGGGAGCTGTTTTTT,CASSNVFGELFF
TRBV5-4,.,16,.,TRBJ2-3,TGTGCCAGCAGCTTGTCTACCAGTAGTAGCACAGATACGCAGTATTTT,CASSLSTSSSTDTQYF
TRBV20-1,many,12,.,TRBJ2-3,TGCAGTGCTCGGGGTTTCACAGATACGCAGTATTTT,CSARGFTDTQYF
TRBV30,.,14,.,TRBJ2-1,TGTGCCTGGAGCCAGGGATACCGATACAATGAGCAGTTCTTC,CAWSQGYRYNEQFF